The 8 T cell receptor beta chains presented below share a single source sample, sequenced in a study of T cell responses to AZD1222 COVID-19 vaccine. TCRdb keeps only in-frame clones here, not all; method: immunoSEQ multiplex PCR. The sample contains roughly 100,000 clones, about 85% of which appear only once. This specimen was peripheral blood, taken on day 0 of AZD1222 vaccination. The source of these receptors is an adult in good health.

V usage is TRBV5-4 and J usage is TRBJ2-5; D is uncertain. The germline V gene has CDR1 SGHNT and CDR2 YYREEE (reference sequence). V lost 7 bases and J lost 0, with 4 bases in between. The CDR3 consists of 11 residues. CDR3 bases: TGTGCCAGCGGCAACCAAGAGACCCAGTACTTC. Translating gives CASGNQETQYF.

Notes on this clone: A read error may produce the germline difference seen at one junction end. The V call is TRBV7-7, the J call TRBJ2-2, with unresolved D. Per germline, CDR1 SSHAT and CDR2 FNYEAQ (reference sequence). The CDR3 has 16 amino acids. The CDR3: CASSLVDPPNTGELFF. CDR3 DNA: TGTGCTAGCAGCTTAGTGGACCCCCCGAACACCGGGGAGCTGTTTTTT.

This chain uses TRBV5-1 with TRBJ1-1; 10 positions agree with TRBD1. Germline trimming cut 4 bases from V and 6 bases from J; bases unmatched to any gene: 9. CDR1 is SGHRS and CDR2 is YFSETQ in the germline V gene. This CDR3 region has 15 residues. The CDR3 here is CASSPQGQGVAEAFF. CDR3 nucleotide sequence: TGCGCCAGCAGCCCCCAAGGACAGGGGGTGGCTGAAGCTTTCTTT.

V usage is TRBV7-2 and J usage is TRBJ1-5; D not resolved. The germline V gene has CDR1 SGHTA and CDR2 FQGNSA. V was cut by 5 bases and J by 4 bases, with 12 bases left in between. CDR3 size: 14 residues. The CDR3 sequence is CASSPQFGNQPQHF. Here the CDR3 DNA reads TGTGCCAGCAGCCCCCAGTTCGGAAATCAGCCCCAGCATTTT.

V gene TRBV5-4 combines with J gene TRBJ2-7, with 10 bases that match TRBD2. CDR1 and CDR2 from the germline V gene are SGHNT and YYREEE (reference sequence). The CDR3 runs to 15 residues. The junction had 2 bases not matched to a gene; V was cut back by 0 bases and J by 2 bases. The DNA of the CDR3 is TGTGCCAGCAGCTTGGGGACTAGCGGCACCTACGAGCAGTACTTC. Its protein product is CASSLGTSGTYEQYF.

This CDR3 is CASLLGDGDEQYF. The CDR3 region has the DNA TGTGCCAGTCTTCTGGGGGATGGAGACGAGCAGTACTTC. This sequence joins TRBV6-5 and TRBJ2-7, with D perhaps being TRBD1 or TRBD2 (5 bases each). The length of the CDR3 is 13 residues. Germline CDR1 MNHEY, CDR2 SVGAGI. With 9 bases removed from V and 5 bases from J, the gap between germline ends came to 17 bases.

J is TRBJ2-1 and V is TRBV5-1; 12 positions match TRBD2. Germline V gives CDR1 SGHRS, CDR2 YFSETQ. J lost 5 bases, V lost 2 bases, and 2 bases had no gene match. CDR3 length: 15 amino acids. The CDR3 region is CASSFRLAGDNEQFF. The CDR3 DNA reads TGCGCCAGCAGCTTTCGACTAGCGGGGGACAATGAGCAGTTCTTC.

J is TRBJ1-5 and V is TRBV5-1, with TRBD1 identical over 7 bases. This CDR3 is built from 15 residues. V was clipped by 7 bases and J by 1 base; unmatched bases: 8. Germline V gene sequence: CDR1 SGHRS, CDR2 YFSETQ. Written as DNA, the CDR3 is TGCGCCAGCGTCACAGGGGCTTACAGCAATCAGCCCCAGCATTTT. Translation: CASVTGAYSNQPQHF.